The 8 T cell receptor beta chains below were found in one sample sequenced in a study of cytomegalovirus exposure and HLA in healthy donors. Sequencing used immunoSEQ multiplex PCR; TCRdb keeps in-frame clones, though not all of them. Seen here are 45,000 to 60,000 clones, about 92% observed once, and the top ten hold around 5.8%. Sequencing used PBMCs. The receptor set was obtained from a woman younger than 30 in good health and CMV-seronegative.

CDR3 bases: TGTGCCAGCCTTAACACTGAAGCTTTCTTT. It specifies CASLNTEAFF. This chain connects TRBV28 to TRBJ1-1; D uncertain. The CDR3 extends over 10 amino acids. Per the germline V gene, CDR1 is MDHEN and CDR2 is SYDVKM. V was pared by 8 bases and J by 2 bases, with 3 bases between.

This clone was detected once. The V gene is TRBV11-2, the J gene TRBJ1-2; D may be TRBD1 (6 bases). Germline CDR1 SGHAT, CDR2 FQNNGV. V was pared by 6 bases and J by 8 bases, with 13 bases between. This CDR3 has 12 amino acids. CDR3 in DNA: TGTGCCAGCAGTAGGGGGTGGGAGGGCTACACCTTC. Amino acids: CASSRGWEGYTF.

This chain's CDR3 is CASSPDPPGQGTYGYTF. In nucleotides, the CDR3 is TGCGCCAGCAGCCCGGATCCACCGGGACAGGGGACCTATGGCTACACCTTC. This rearrangement joins TRBV5-1 to TRBJ1-2; 10 positions agree with TRBD1. Trimming cost V 4 bases and J 4 bases; bases outside gene matches: 13. Germline V gives CDR1 SGHRS, CDR2 YFSETQ. There are 17 residues in the CDR3.

V and J are TRBV5-4 and TRBJ2-1; 11 bases are shared with TRBD2. The CDR3 has 14 amino acids. After removal of 3 bases from V and 6 bases from J, the junction contained 2 bases not matched to a gene. Germline V gene lookup returns CDR1 SGHNT and CDR2 YYREEE (reference sequence). CDR3: CASSYTSGSNEQFF. For the CDR3, the DNA is TGTGCCAGCAGCTATACTAGCGGGAGCAATGAGCAGTTCTTC.

The gene calls are TRBV6-1 and TRBJ2-5; 7 positions match TRBD2. V lost 1 base and J lost 4; bases outside the gene matches: 6. The CDR3 sequence is 15 residues long. Germline loops: CDR1 MNHNS, CDR2 SASEGT. The CDR3 reads CASSEVETSRETQYF. Here the CDR3 DNA reads TGTGCCAGCAGTGAAGTTGAGACTAGCAGAGAGACCCAGTACTTC.

The chain uses TRBV4-1 and TRBJ1-1; TRBD1 might be the D (5 bases). CDR3 length: 15 residues. The germline V gene encodes CDR1 MGHRA and CDR2 YSYEKL. Trimming cost V 0 bases and J 0 bases, with 8 bases left between them. In DNA, the CDR3 is TGCGCCAGCAGCCAAGATCGACAGATGAACACTGAAGCTTTCTTT. This encodes CASSQDRQMNTEAFF.

The chain recombines TRBV11-3 with TRBJ1-1; D gene ambiguous. Germline-derived CDR1 and CDR2 are SGHNT and YENEEA. V was pared by 5 bases and J by 9 bases, with 22 bases between. The CDR3 covers 15 residues. CDR3 sequence reads: CASSPHNRRKGQAFF. CDR3 bases: TGTGCCAGCAGCCCTCATAATCGGAGGAAAGGGCAAGCTTTCTTT.

This clone was recorded once. V usage is TRBV27 and J usage is TRBJ2-1, with 9 bases that match TRBD1. CDR1 and CDR2 (germline): MNHEY, SMNVEV (reference sequence). CDR3 length: 20 amino acids. V lost 6 bases to trimming and J lost 3 bases; unmatched junction nucleotides: 21. CDR3: CASSTLPGQGWFGGYNEQFF. DNA for the CDR3: TGTGCCAGCAGCACCCTTCCGGGACAGGGTTGGTTTGGAGGCTACAATGAGCAGTTCTTC.